The clone carrying this T cell receptor beta chain has just a few counts. The data belong to a study of blood T cells in healthy people across ages. Next came a second PCR, run for roughly 6 to 11 cycles, which used a sample-barcoded 5' primer along with a J-beta primer mix. Every single cDNA molecule received a tag from a template-switch adaptor with 12 random nucleotides. Each single sample gave us at least 3 million CDR3-containing paired-end reads. TCRdb itself ran the 5' RACE reads through MiXCR, one entry per CDR3 protein. The sample carries about 690,000 distinct CDR3 sequences, 35% to 50% recorded once. Sequenced input: blood. The receptor's source is a man of 80 years or more in good health.

The CDR3 is CASSSVIGLQETQYF. The DNA for the CDR3 is TGCGCCAGCAGCTCCGTCATTGGCCTCCAAGAGACCCAGTACTTC. The chain is built from TRBV5-1 and TRBJ2-5; unclear D gene. The CDR3 extends over 15 amino acids. Deletions cut 3 bases from V and 1 base from J, with 13 bases between. Germline assignment: CDR1 SGHRS and CDR2 YFSETQ.